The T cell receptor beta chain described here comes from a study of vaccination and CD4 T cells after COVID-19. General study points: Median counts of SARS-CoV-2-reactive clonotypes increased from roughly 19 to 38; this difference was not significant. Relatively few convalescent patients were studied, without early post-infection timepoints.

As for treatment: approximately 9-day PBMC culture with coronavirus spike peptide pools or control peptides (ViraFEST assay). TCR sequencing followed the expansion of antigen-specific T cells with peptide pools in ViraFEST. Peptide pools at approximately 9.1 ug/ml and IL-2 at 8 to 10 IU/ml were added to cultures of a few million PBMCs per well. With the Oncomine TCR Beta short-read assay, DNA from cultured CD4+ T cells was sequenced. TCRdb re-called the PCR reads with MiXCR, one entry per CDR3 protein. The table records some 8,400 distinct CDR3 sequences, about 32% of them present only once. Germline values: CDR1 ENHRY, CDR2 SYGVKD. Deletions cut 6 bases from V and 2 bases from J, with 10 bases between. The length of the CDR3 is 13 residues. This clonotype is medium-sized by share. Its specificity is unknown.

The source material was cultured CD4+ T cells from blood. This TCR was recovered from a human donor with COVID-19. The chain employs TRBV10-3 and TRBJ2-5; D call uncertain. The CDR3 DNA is TGTGCCATCAGACCCGGGTCGCAAGAGACCCAGTACTTC. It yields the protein CAIRPGSQETQYF.